A single T cell receptor beta chain is shown here with its context. Antigen: not known. A read error may account for a junction end that differs from germline. This entry is derived from a study of tumor and adjacent non-tumor tissue in lung cancer. Study summary: Patients were aged roughly 30 to 76, 9 to 10 men and about five women, stage I to III.

The template was RNA from unsorted bulk tissue. A modified ARM-PCR protocol with three rounds of nested PCR amplified TCRbeta. TCRdb independently ran MiXCR on the multiplex PCR reads; one entry per CDR3 protein. This table has 65,000 to 75,000 distinct CDR3 sequences, more than 70% appearing once. Points from the study as a whole: Top 100 clones took a larger repertoire share in normal lung.

The sequenced sample consisted of lung tumor tissue. The sequence derives from a man aged 60 to 69 with non-small cell lung cancer.

The CDR3 DNA reads as TGTGCCCGCAGTGAAGGGTTGAGGGATAAGCAGTATTTT. The encoded protein is CARSEGLRDKQYF. The gene calls are TRBV6-1 and TRBJ2-3, with D maybe TRBD2 (5 bases). Per germline, CDR1 MNHNS and CDR2 SASEGT. This CDR3 is 13 amino acids long.